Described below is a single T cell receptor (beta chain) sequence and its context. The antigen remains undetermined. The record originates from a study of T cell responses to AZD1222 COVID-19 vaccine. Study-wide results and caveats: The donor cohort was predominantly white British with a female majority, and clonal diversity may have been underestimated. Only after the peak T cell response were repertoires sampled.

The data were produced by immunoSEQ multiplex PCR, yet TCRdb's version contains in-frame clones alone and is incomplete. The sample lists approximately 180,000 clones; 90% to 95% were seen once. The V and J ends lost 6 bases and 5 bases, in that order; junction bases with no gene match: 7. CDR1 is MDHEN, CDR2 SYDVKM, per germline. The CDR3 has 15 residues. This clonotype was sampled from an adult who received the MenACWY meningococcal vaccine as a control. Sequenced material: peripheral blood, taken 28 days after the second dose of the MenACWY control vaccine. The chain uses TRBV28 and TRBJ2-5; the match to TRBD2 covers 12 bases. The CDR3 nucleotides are TGTGCCAGCAGCCTCCGACTAGCGGGAGTGGAGACCCAGTACTTC. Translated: CASSLRLAGVETQYF. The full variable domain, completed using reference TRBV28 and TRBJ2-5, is DVKVTQSSRYLVKRTGEKVFLECVQDMDHENMFWYRQDPGLGLRLIYFSYDVKMKEKGDIPEGYSVSREKKERFSLILESASTNQTSMYLCASSLRLAGVETQYFGPGTRLLVL.